These 25 T cell receptor beta chains were all obtained from the same sample, sequenced in a study of blood T cell repertoires in COVID-19. Measured with immunoSEQ multiplex PCR; TCRdb has only the in-frame clones, and not every one. The sample holds approximately 200,000 clones; about 88% are singletons and the top ten take roughly 2.9%. The sample taken for sequencing was peripheral blood. These TCRs come from a woman aged 25 to 45 with active or convalescent COVID-19.

This chain connects TRBV19 to TRBJ1-5; D gene uncertain. The length of the CDR3 is 12 residues. The ends were cut back, 3 bases at V and 7 bases at J, with 7 bases in the middle. Germline values: CDR1 LNHDA, CDR2 SQIVND (reference sequence). The CDR3 nucleotides are TGTGCCAGTAGTATCGGGGAACAGCCCCAGCATTTT. It is translated as CASSIGEQPQHF.

J is TRBJ1-5 and V is TRBV30; D remains ambiguous. Germline CDR1 reads GTSNPN; CDR2 reads SVGIG (reference sequence). Trimming removed 0 bases from V and 1 base from J, with 7 bases in between. CDR3 size: 14 residues. CDR3 nucleotide sequence: TGTGCCTGGAGTGTACAGTCCAGCAATCAGCCCCAGCATTTT. As protein: CAWSVQSSNQPQHF.

V is TRBV11-2 and J is TRBJ2-3; D remains ambiguous. Germline loops: CDR1 SGHAT, CDR2 FQNNGV. Trimming stripped 5 bases from V and 2 bases from J, with 8 bases between. CDR3 size: 13 residues. CDR3 in amino acids: CASSRVYTDTQYF. The CDR3 bases are TGTGCCAGCAGCCGCGTCTACACAGATACGCAGTATTTT.

The CDR3 nucleotides are TGTGCCAGCAGCCGGGCGAGGGCTGGGGAAAAACTGTTTTTT. It codes for CASSRARAGEKLFF. The chain recombines TRBV7-2 with TRBJ1-4; D remains ambiguous. The germline V gene encodes CDR1 SGHTA and CDR2 FQGNSA. This CDR3 spans 14 amino acids. V lost 5 bases and J lost 8, with 15 bases in between.

This sequence joins TRBV19 and TRBJ2-3, with 8 bases identical to TRBD1. CDR3 size: 17 residues. Germline-derived CDR1 and CDR2 are LNHDA and SQIVND (reference sequence). V gave up 5 bases and J gave up 3 bases; unmatched junction bases: 13. The CDR3 DNA reads as TGTGCCAGTAGTCTGACGACCGGGACAGGAAAAACAGATACGCAGTATTTT. It specifies CASSLTTGTGKTDTQYF.

The genes are TRBV6-5 and TRBJ1-1; 8 bases fit TRBD1. Per the germline V gene, CDR1 is MNHEY and CDR2 is SVGAGI. J gave up 4 bases and V 8 bases, and 9 bases lay outside the gene matches. This CDR3 has 14 residues. For the CDR3, the DNA is TGTGCCAGCGGCCCACAGGGGACAGGCACTGAAGCTTTCTTT. It specifies CASGPQGTGTEAFF.

The chain links TRBV6-6 to TRBJ2-5; the D gene is possibly TRBD2 (5 bases). Trimming shortened V by 2 bases and J by 12 bases, and 13 bases separated the two germline ends. The CDR3 sequence is 12 residues long. Germline V gives CDR1 MNHNY, CDR2 SVGAGI (reference sequence). CDR3 amino acids: CASSYVPGFEYF. CDR3 nucleotide sequence: TGTGCCAGCAGTTACGTTCCGGGGTTCGAGTACTTC.

The chain links TRBV18 to TRBJ2-5, with 8 bases identical to TRBD2. V was pared by 4 bases and J by 1 base, with 5 bases of the junction left unmatched. The CDR3 sequence is 15 residues long. Germline lookup yields CDR1 KGHSH and CDR2 LQKENI. In DNA form, the CDR3 reads TGTGCCAGCTCACTTCGGGGGGGCCCCCAAGAGACCCAGTACTTC. Its protein product is CASSLRGGPQETQYF.

This chain's CDR3 is CATRTGGPLSSTEAFF. Written as DNA, the CDR3 is TGTGCCACCAGGACAGGGGGTCCTCTGTCTTCCACTGAAGCTTTCTTT. The V gene is TRBV10-3, the J gene TRBJ1-1; 10 bases fit TRBD1. This CDR3 is 16 amino acids long. From germline, CDR1 is ENHRY and CDR2 SYGVKD. J lost 4 bases, V lost 10 bases, and 15 bases had no gene match.

This chain links TRBV3-1 (or the pseudogene TRBV3-2) with TRBJ1-6, with 8 bases fitting TRBD1. Looked up from germline, CDR1 is LGHDT and CDR2 is YNNKEL (reference sequence). This CDR3 region has 15 residues. Losses at the gene ends were 0 bases for V and 7 bases for J; bases not matched to a gene: 2. The CDR3 region is CASSQDTGGNSPLHF. In nucleotides, the CDR3 is TGTGCCAGCAGCCAAGATACAGGGGGGAATTCACCCCTCCACTTT.

This chain links TRBV19 with TRBJ2-3; the match to TRBD2 covers 10 bases. The CDR3 sequence is 14 residues long. Germline V gene data show CDR1 as LNHDA and CDR2 as SQIVND (reference sequence). The J segment lost 3 bases and the V segment lost 7 bases, leaving 4 bases of the junction unmatched. The CDR3 DNA reads TGTGCCAGTAAGGCTAGCGGGAGAACAGATACGCAGTATTTT. Its protein is CASKASGRTDTQYF.

This chain joins TRBV7-9 and TRBJ2-7; 7 nucleotides line up with TRBD1. CDR3 length: 15 amino acids. CDR1 SEHNR and CDR2 FQNEAQ come from the germline V gene (reference sequence). V lost 1 base, J lost 7 bases, and 10 bases stayed unmatched. Here the CDR3 DNA reads TGTGCCAGCAGCTTAGTGGGGACAGAGATTTATGAGCAGTACTTC. This codes for CASSLVGTEIYEQYF.

The chain uses TRBV29-1 and TRBJ1-4; possible D gene TRBD1, 5 bases. V dropped 5 bases and J dropped 6 bases, with 10 bases sitting between them. The germline CDR1 and CDR2 sequences are SQVTM and ANQGSEA. The CDR3 totals 12 residues. In nucleotides, the CDR3 is TGCAGCGTTAAACCGGGGGATGAAAAACTGTTTTTT. Amino acids: CSVKPGDEKLFF.

CDR3 in DNA: TGTGCCATCAGAGAACTAGCGAACTCCTACAATGAGCAGTTCTTC. This sequence encodes CAIRELANSYNEQFF. The chain has TRBV10-3 and TRBJ2-1; 7 nucleotides agree with TRBD2. Germline CDR1 is ENHRY and CDR2 is SYGVKD. V shed 6 bases, J shed 0 bases, and the junction held 5 bases outside the gene matches. The CDR3 contains 15 residues.

This sequence joins TRBV5-1 and TRBJ1-1; weak D call: TRBD1 (5 bases). The CDR3 length is 13 residues. The germline gives CDR1 SGHRS, CDR2 YFSETQ. V was pared by 1 base and J by 5 bases, with 9 bases between. CDR3 in DNA: TGCGCCAGCAGCTTGTTAGGGGTTACTGAAGCTTTCTTT. This codes for CASSLLGVTEAFF.

The chain employs TRBV6-5 and TRBJ1-2; no firm D call. Germline V lookup: CDR1 MNHEY, CDR2 SVGAGI. The CDR3 length is 15 residues. The V end lost 7 bases, the J end lost 0 bases, and 15 bases lay between the germline ends. The CDR3 sequence: CASTTRGGPNYGYTF. CDR3 bases: TGTGCCAGCACTACCCGGGGAGGCCCTAACTATGGCTACACCTTC.

Here the CDR3 DNA reads TGTGCCACCAGTGATCCGGGACAGCACAATGAGCAGTTCTTC. It specifies CATSDPGQHNEQFF. The rearrangement joins TRBV24-1 to TRBJ2-1, with 7 bases identical to TRBD1. V dropped 3 bases and J dropped 5; count of bases not matched to a gene: 3. CDR3 length equals 14 residues. Germline CDR1 is KGHDR and CDR2 is SFDVKD.

CDR3 sequence reads: CASSFIADTQYF. CDR3 coding DNA: TGTGCCAGCAGCTTTATAGCAGATACGCAGTATTTT. The V and J genes are TRBV7-2 and TRBJ2-3; D ambiguous. The V gene lost 3 bases and the J gene lost 4 bases, with 5 bases spanning the gap. This CDR3 spans 12 amino acids. CDR1 and CDR2 (germline): SGHTA, FQGNSA.

This sequence joins TRBV7-9 and TRBJ1-2; TRBD1 matches at 7 bases. The CDR3 has 17 amino acids. With 1 base clipped from V and 1 base from J, the junction kept 9 bases outside the gene matches. Looked up from germline, CDR1 is SEHNR and CDR2 is FQNEAQ (reference sequence). The CDR3 coding sequence is TGTGCCAGCAGCTTAGTAGGGGGGACAGACCGTAACTATGGCTACACCTTC. It specifies CASSLVGGTDRNYGYTF.

This chain links TRBV18 with TRBJ1-1, with 8 bases lining up with TRBD1. V gave up 5 bases and J gave up 5 bases; unmatched junction bases: 1. Germline CDR1 reads KGHSH; CDR2 reads LQKENI. The CDR3 spans 12 residues. CDR3 residues: CASSTGGTEAFF. As DNA, the CDR3 is TGTGCCAGCTCAACAGGGGGTACTGAAGCTTTCTTT. Variable domain in full (rest from reference TRBV18 and TRBJ1-1): NAGVMQNPRHLVRRRGQEARLRCSPMKGHSHVYWYRQLPEEGLKFMVYLQKENIIDESGMPKERFSAEFPKEGPSILRIQQVVRGDSAAYFCASSTGGTEAFFGQGTRLTVV.

This chain joins TRBV18 and TRBJ1-2; D remains unclear. The ends were cut back, 0 bases at V and 4 bases at J, with 12 bases in the middle. This CDR3 is built from 15 residues. The germline CDR1 and CDR2 sequences are KGHSH and LQKENI. In nucleotides, the CDR3 is TGTGCCAGCTCACCACCACGAGATATAAGCTATGGCTACACCTTC. It is translated as CASSPPRDISYGYTF.

The J gene is TRBJ1-5, the V gene TRBV3-1 (or the pseudogene TRBV3-2), with D perhaps matching TRBD1 (5 bases). Germline V CDR1 and CDR2: LGHDT, YNNKEL (reference sequence). V dropped 1 base and J dropped 4 bases, with 8 bases sitting between them. This CDR3 spans 14 amino acids. The CDR3 spells CASSQGEGNQPQHF. The CDR3 DNA reads TGTGCCAGCAGCCAAGGGGAGGGGAATCAGCCCCAGCATTTT.

The chain carries TRBV19 and TRBJ2-1; 7 bases align to TRBD2. After removal of 4 bases from V and 8 bases from J, the junction contained 8 bases not matched to a gene. Germline V gene lookup returns CDR1 LNHDA and CDR2 SQIVND (reference sequence). The CDR3 consists of 14 residues. The CDR3 bases are TGTGCCAGTAGTACCGGACTAGGACACGATGAGCAGTTCTTC. Its translation is CASSTGLGHDEQFF.

This chain links TRBV5-6 with TRBJ2-6; D possibly corresponds to TRBD1 (6 bases). Germline V gene sequence: CDR1 SGHDT, CDR2 YYEEEE. The CDR3 consists of 15 residues. The V end was cut by 4 bases, the J end by 0 bases, with 8 bases between. The CDR3 region is CASSTTGSGANVLTF. In nucleotides, the CDR3 is TGTGCCAGCAGCACGACAGGCTCTGGGGCCAACGTCCTGACTTTC. The full variable domain, its missing parts supplied by reference TRBV5-6 and TRBJ2-6, is DAGVTQSPTHLIKTRGQQVTLRCSPKSGHDTVSWYQQALGQGPQFIFQYYEEEERQRGNFPDRFSGHQFPNYSSELNVNALLLGDSALYLCASSTTGSGANVLTFGAGSRLTVL.

This clone occurred a few times. The chain recombines TRBV15 with TRBJ2-1, with 10 bases identical to TRBD1. The J segment lost 2 bases and the V segment lost 5 bases, leaving 6 bases of the junction unmatched. The CDR3 is made up of 16 amino acids. Germline V gene data show CDR1 as LNHNV and CDR2 as YYDKDF (reference sequence). The DNA for the CDR3 is TGTGCCACCAGCCGCCAGGGACAGGGGACCTACAATGAGCAGTTCTTC. Translated, it gives CATSRQGQGTYNEQFF.